The entry below describes one T cell receptor (beta chain). This entry belongs to a study of T cell changes during pregnancy in multiple sclerosis. Produced via immunoSEQ multiplex PCR; TCRdb's table is partial and in-frame only. The table has more than 70,000 clones, 90% to 95% seen once. The CDR3 is made up of 17 amino acids. The V segment lost 4 bases and the J segment 10 bases; nucleotides outside the gene matches: 13. In germline, CDR1 is SGHVS, CDR2 FQNEAQ. The specimen was peripheral blood, collected after pregnancy. This chain joins TRBV7-8 and TRBJ2-1, with TRBD2 matching over 13 bases. This sequence originates from a female donor in good health, enrolled as a control in a pregnancy study. The CDR3 DNA is TGTGCCAGCAGCTGGACTAGCGGGGGACCTTCGTCAGGGGAGCAGTTCTTC. This sequence encodes CASSWTSGGPSSGEQFF. The full variable domain, in which reference TRBV7-8 and TRBJ2-1 provide the parts outside the CDR3, is GAGVSQSPRYKVAKRGQDVALRCDPISGHVSLFWYQQALGQGPEFLTYFQNEAQLDKSGLPSDRFFAERPEGSVSTLKIQRTQQEDSAVYLCASSWTSGGPSSGEQFFGPGTRLTVL.